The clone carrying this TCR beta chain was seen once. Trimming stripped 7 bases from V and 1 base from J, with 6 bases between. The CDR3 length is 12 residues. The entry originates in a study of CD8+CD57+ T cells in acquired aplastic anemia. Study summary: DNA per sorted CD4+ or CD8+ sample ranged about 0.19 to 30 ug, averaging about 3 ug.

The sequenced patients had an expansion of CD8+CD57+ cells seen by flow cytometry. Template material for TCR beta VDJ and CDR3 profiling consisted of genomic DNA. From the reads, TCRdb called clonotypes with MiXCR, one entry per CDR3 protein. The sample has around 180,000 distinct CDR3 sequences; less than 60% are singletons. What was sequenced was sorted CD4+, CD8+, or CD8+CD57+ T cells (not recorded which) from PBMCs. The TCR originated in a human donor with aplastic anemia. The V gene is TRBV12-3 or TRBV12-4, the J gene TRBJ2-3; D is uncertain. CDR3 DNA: TGTGCCAGCACGGTGCGCACAGATACGCAGTATTTT. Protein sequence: CASTVRTDTQYF.